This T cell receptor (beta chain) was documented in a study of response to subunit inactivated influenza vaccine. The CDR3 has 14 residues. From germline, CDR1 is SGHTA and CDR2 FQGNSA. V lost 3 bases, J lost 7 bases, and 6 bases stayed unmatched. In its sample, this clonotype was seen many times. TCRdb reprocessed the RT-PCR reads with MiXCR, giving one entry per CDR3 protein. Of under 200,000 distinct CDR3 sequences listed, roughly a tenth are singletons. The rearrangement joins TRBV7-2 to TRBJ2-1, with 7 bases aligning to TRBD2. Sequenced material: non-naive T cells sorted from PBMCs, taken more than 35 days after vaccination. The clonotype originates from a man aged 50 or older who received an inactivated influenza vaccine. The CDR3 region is CASSFHGRSNEQFF. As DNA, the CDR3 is TGTGCCAGCAGCTTCCACGGGAGGTCAAATGAGCAGTTCTTC. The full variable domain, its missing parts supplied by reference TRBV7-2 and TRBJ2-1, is GAGVSQSPSNKVTEKGKDVELRCDPISGHTALYWYRQSLGQGLEFLIYFQGNSAPDKSGLPSDRFSAERTGGSVSTLTIQRTQQEDSAVYLCASSFHGRSNEQFFGPGTRLTVL.